A selection of T cell receptor beta chains follows, all from one sample in a study of OX40 agonist ivuxolimab in advanced cancers. Sequencing was performed with immunoSEQ multiplex PCR; in TCRdb, only in-frame clones are kept and a portion is missing. The data show 70,000 to 80,000 clones, just under 95% seen once. Source: CD4+ or CD8+ T cells sorted from blood, taken in a trial of the OX40 agonist ivuxolimab. These receptors were collected from an adult with an advanced solid tumor such as melanoma, head and neck, liver or kidney cancer. CDR3s include the opening cysteine and the closing phenylalanine or tryptophan. Each record gives: clone size, V gene, J gene, D gene, CDR3 DNA, CDR3 protein. A D gene is named only where the DNA matches it firmly. Size values are once, few and many counts, or a class for expanded clones, and some rows have none.

size: NA
V: TRBV14
J: TRBJ2-1
D: NA
DNA: TGTGCCAGCAGTTGGGCGGGGAGCTCCTACAATGAGCAGTTCTTC
CDR3: CASSWAGSSYNEQFF

size: few
V: TRBV7-9
J: TRBJ1-1
D: NA
DNA: TGTGCCAGCAGCTCTAGCAGGGAGTCGACTGAAGCTTTCTTT
CDR3: CASSSSRESTEAFF

size: NA
V: TRBV19
J: TRBJ2-3
D: TRBD1
DNA: TGTGCCAGTACCTTCGCCCGGGACAGGGGGTTGGATACGCAGTATTTT
CDR3: CASTFARDRGLDTQYF

size: NA
V: TRBV5-4
J: TRBJ2-7
D: NA
DNA: TGTGCCAGCAGCCCCGGGGACTCTCCCTACGAGCAGTACTTC
CDR3: CASSPGDSPYEQYF

size: NA
V: TRBV9
J: TRBJ2-2
D: NA
DNA: TGTGCCAGCGGAGCCGGGGAGCTGTTTTTT
CDR3: CASGAGELFF

size: NA
V: TRBV7-9
J: TRBJ2-3
D: NA
DNA: TGTGCCAGCAGCTCACCAGGCTCCCAAAGCACAGATACGCAGTATTTT
CDR3: CASSSPGSQSTDTQYF

size: NA
V: TRBV19
J: TRBJ1-5
D: TRBD1
DNA: TGTGCCAGTAGTATGGGGACAGCGAGCAATCAGCCCCAGCATTTT
CDR3: CASSMGTASNQPQHF

size: few
V: TRBV13
J: TRBJ2-7
D: NA
DNA: TGTGCCAGCAGCTTAGCACAGGAGAGACCCTACGAGCAGTACTTC
CDR3: CASSLAQERPYEQYF

size: NA
V: TRBV9
J: TRBJ2-5
D: NA
DNA: TGTGCCAGCAGCACCTGGACCGACCAAGAGACCCAGTACTTC
CDR3: CASSTWTDQETQYF

size: NA
V: TRBV4-3
J: TRBJ2-7
D: NA
DNA: TGCGCCAGCAGCCAAGATTCGCTGCCAGGGGCCTACGAGCAGTACTTC
CDR3: CASSQDSLPGAYEQYF

size: NA
V: TRBV27
J: TRBJ1-4
D: NA
DNA: TGTGCCAGCAGTTTCTCAGCAACTAATGAAAAACTGTTTTTT
CDR3: CASSFSATNEKLFF

size: NA
V: TRBV19
J: TRBJ2-1
D: TRBD2
DNA: TGTGCCAGTAGTAGTCCACCACCCGGGACTAGCGGATACAATGAGCAGTTCTTC
CDR3: CASSSPPPGTSGYNEQFF

size: NA
V: TRBV7-8
J: TRBJ2-7
D: TRBD1
DNA: TGTGCCAGCAGCTTAGCGAAGGACAGGGAGAGGGCAAAATCCTCCTACGAGCAGTACTTC
CDR3: CASSLAKDRERAKSSYEQYF

size: NA
V: TRBV7-9
J: TRBJ2-7
D: NA
DNA: TGTGCCAGCAGCTTAGCCGCAGGATCCCACGAGCAGTACTTC
CDR3: CASSLAAGSHEQYF

size: NA
V: TRBV27
J: TRBJ2-5
D: TRBD2
DNA: TGTGCCAGCAGTCCCTACAGAGGGAGCGGGGGGGCCCTGGAGACCCAGTACTTC
CDR3: CASSPYRGSGGALETQYF

size: NA
V: TRBV19
J: TRBJ2-6
D: TRBD1
DNA: TGTGCCAGTAGTGGGGACAGGGGCAATCCTGGGGCCAACGTCCTGACTTTC
CDR3: CASSGDRGNPGANVLTF

size: NA
V: TRBV6-5
J: TRBJ1-5
D: NA
DNA: TGTGCCAGCAGTCAGGGCGCGTACAGCAATCAGCCCCAGCATTTT
CDR3: CASSQGAYSNQPQHF

size: NA
V: TRBV6-4
J: TRBJ1-1
D: TRBD1
DNA: TGTGCCAGCAGTCCAGGGGGCGGCGGCACTGAAGCTTTCTTT
CDR3: CASSPGGGGTEAFF

size: NA
V: TRBV4-3
J: TRBJ2-1
D: TRBD2
DNA: TGCGCCAGCAGCCAAGATACCACTAGCGGGCGTTCCTACAATGAGCAGTTCTTC
CDR3: CASSQDTTSGRSYNEQFF

size: NA
V: TRBV2
J: TRBJ1-2
D: NA
DNA: TGTGCCAGCAGTGATGAGAGGACCGACCAGAAAGGGGTGCATGGCTACACCTTC
CDR3: CASSDERTDQKGVHGYTF

size: NA
V: TRBV28
J: TRBJ2-7
D: NA
DNA: TGTGCCAGCGGACAGCGAGGGGGTACCTACGAGCAGTACTTC
CDR3: CASGQRGGTYEQYF

size: NA
V: TRBV4-3
J: TRBJ1-5
D: NA
DNA: TGCGCCAGCAGCCAAGAAGGGGCGAATCAGCCCCAGCATTTT
CDR3: CASSQEGANQPQHF

size: NA
V: TRBV29-1
J: TRBJ1-4
D: TRBD1
DNA: TGCAGCGCCATCGACAGGGAAGAGGCTAATGAAAAACTGTTTTTT
CDR3: CSAIDREEANEKLFF

size: NA
V: TRBV11-2
J: TRBJ2-7
D: NA
DNA: TGTGCCAGCAGCTTAGTAGTGGGCGAGCAGTACTTC
CDR3: CASSLVVGEQYF

size: NA
V: TRBV19
J: TRBJ1-1
D: NA
DNA: TGTGCCAGTGTCCGTGACAGCTACACATTGAACACTGAAGCTTTCTTT
CDR3: CASVRDSYTLNTEAFF

size: NA
V: TRBV30
J: TRBJ2-7
D: TRBD1
DNA: TGTGCCTGGTCTGGATCCGGGACAGGGCCCTACGAGCAGTACTTC
CDR3: CAWSGSGTGPYEQYF

size: NA
V: TRBV27
J: TRBJ1-5
D: NA
DNA: TGTGCCAGCAGTTTATTGGGAGGGGACAATAGCAATCAGCCCCAGCATTTT
CDR3: CASSLLGGDNSNQPQHF

size: NA
V: TRBV4-3
J: TRBJ1-1
D: NA
DNA: TGCGCCAGCAGCCAAGATTCGACCCTTGCTTTACGGGGGAACACTGAAGCTTTCTTT
CDR3: CASSQDSTLALRGNTEAFF

size: NA
V: TRBV7-2
J: TRBJ1-5
D: NA
DNA: TGTGCCAGCAGCTTAGGAGGGTATAGCAATCAGCCCCAGCATTTT
CDR3: CASSLGGYSNQPQHF

size: NA
V: TRBV11-3
J: TRBJ2-7
D: NA
DNA: TGTGCCAGCAGCTTATTCTGGGGGCCAAGCTACGAGCAGTACTTC
CDR3: CASSLFWGPSYEQYF

size: NA
V: TRBV11-3
J: TRBJ2-5
D: NA
DNA: TGTGCCAGCAGTCAGGGCCAAGAGACCCAGTACTTC
CDR3: CASSQGQETQYF

size: NA
V: TRBV7-3
J: TRBJ2-3
D: NA
DNA: TGTGCCAGCACTCTGGGGGGATACACAGATACGCAGTATTTT
CDR3: CASTLGGYTDTQYF

size: NA
V: TRBV7-2
J: TRBJ2-7
D: NA
DNA: TGTGCCAGCAGCTTAGGAGGGGGTGTTGGCTACGAGCAGTACTTC
CDR3: CASSLGGGVGYEQYF

size: NA
V: TRBV4-3
J: TRBJ2-5
D: NA
DNA: TGCGCCAGCAGCCCGGACTCCCAAGAGACCCAGTACTTC
CDR3: CASSPDSQETQYF

size: NA
V: TRBV6-6
J: TRBJ1-1
D: NA
DNA: TGTGCCAGCAGGCACATGGATTATATGAACACTGAAGCTTTCTTT
CDR3: CASRHMDYMNTEAFF

size: NA
V: TRBV11-2
J: TRBJ1-3
D: TRBD1
DNA: TGTGCCAGCAGCCCTGGCAGGGGGTGGCGAAACACCATATATTTT
CDR3: CASSPGRGWRNTIYF

size: NA
V: TRBV28
J: TRBJ2-7
D: NA
DNA: TGTGCCAGCAGCCTACCGGGGGAGCAGTACTTC
CDR3: CASSLPGEQYF

size: NA
V: TRBV27
J: TRBJ2-7
D: NA
DNA: TGTGCCAGCAGTTCAGCAGGGGCCTACGAGCAGTACTTC
CDR3: CASSSAGAYEQYF

size: NA
V: TRBV2
J: TRBJ1-5
D: TRBD1
DNA: TGTGCCAGCAGTGACCCGACAGGGGGTTTCAATCAGCCCCAGCATTTT
CDR3: CASSDPTGGFNQPQHF

size: NA
V: TRBV27
J: TRBJ1-1
D: NA
DNA: TGTGCCAGCAGTTTCTGGGGGGAAAGAACTGAAGCTTTCTTT
CDR3: CASSFWGERTEAFF

size: NA
V: TRBV9
J: TRBJ2-2
D: NA
DNA: TGTGCCAGCAGCGTTACCGGGGAGCTGTTTTTT
CDR3: CASSVTGELFF

size: NA
V: TRBV28
J: TRBJ2-7
D: NA
DNA: TGTGCCAGCAGTTTAGCGGGTTACTCCTACGAGCAGTACTTC
CDR3: CASSLAGYSYEQYF

size: NA
V: TRBV28
J: TRBJ2-7
D: NA
DNA: TGTGCCAGCAGTTTTGGGACCTCCTACGAGCAGTACTTC
CDR3: CASSFGTSYEQYF

size: NA
V: TRBV27
J: TRBJ2-7
D: NA
DNA: TGTGCCAGCAGTGGATACGGGCGCGAGCAGTACTTC
CDR3: CASSGYGREQYF

size: NA
V: TRBV4-3
J: TRBJ2-2
D: NA
DNA: TGCGCCAGCAGCCAATCAAGGGGGTTTCACGGGGAGCTGTTTTTT
CDR3: CASSQSRGFHGELFF

size: NA
V: TRBV15
J: TRBJ2-1
D: TRBD2
DNA: TGTGCCACCAGCAGAGGCGGTAGCGGGCCTGGCAATGAGCAGTTCTTC
CDR3: CATSRGGSGPGNEQFF

size: NA
V: TRBV7-2
J: TRBJ2-1
D: TRBD2
DNA: TGTGCCAGCAGCTTAAATCGGCGGGAGGGCCATTCCTACAATGAGCAGTTCTTC
CDR3: CASSLNRREGHSYNEQFF

size: NA
V: TRBV7-9
J: TRBJ2-3
D: TRBD2
DNA: TGTGCCAGCAGCCCTACTAGCGGGAGGAGCACAGATACGCAGTATTTT
CDR3: CASSPTSGRSTDTQYF

size: NA
V: TRBV7-9
J: TRBJ1-1
D: NA
DNA: TGTGCCAGCAACCAAGGGGGGGACACTGAAGCTTTCTTT
CDR3: CASNQGGDTEAFF